The present entry profiles one T cell receptor beta chain with its context. Only in-frame clones appear in the TCRdb table, and some are missing; sequencing was by immunoSEQ multiplex PCR. The sample records around 150,000 clones, roughly 85% being singletons. This sample was included in a study of blood T cell repertoires in COVID-19. V was cut by 3 bases and J by 5 bases, with 10 bases left in between. This CDR3 spans 13 amino acids. The chain is built from TRBV12-3 or TRBV12-4 and TRBJ2-5, with a possible D match to TRBD2 (5 bases). Specimen: peripheral blood. This TCR came from a man between 65 and 80 years old with acute or convalescent COVID-19. CDR3 nucleotides: TGTGCCAGCAGTTTTCGGCGAGGGGAGACCCAGTACTTC. This sequence encodes CASSFRRGETQYF.